The clone carrying this T cell receptor (beta chain) has a single count. The entry originates in a study of blood T cell repertoires in COVID-19. Study-level information: Acute-phase and convalescent COVID-19 samples originated in the United States, Italy and Spain. Sources were T cells, B-cell-depleted T cells, or PBMCs; the material itself was cDNA or gDNA.

Authors' methods: Amplified reference gene primers provided the basis for estimating nucleated cell counts. This table comes from immunoSEQ multiplex PCR, and its TCRdb copy is limited to in-frame clones, with some not included. For V, J and clone size, that table is used; D and trimming come from the DNA. Here the sample spans 250,000 or so clones, 70% to 80% being singletons. Germline V gives CDR1 SGHRS, CDR2 YFSETQ. The CDR3 spans 15 residues. Trimming took 2 bases from V and 5 from J; bases not matched to a gene: 7. The chain couples TRBV5-1 to TRBJ2-3; 8 nucleotides agree with TRBD1. This TCR came from a woman over 75 with acute or convalescent COVID-19. Sequences were obtained from peripheral blood. The CDR3 DNA follows: TGCGCCAGCAGCTTATTCAGGGGGCTGGGAGATACGCAGTATTTT. Its translation: CASSLFRGLGDTQYF.